Presented here are 12 T cell receptor beta chains from one specimen sequenced in a study of blood T cell repertoires in COVID-19. Clones were sequenced by immunoSEQ multiplex PCR, and TCRdb holds only the in-frame ones, with some missing. The sample contains approximately 54,000 clones, just over 85% of which appear only once. Sequenced input: peripheral blood. These receptors originate from a man aged 80 or over with active COVID-19.

The chain carries TRBV6-1 and TRBJ2-5, with D unresolved. V was pared by 1 base and J by 7 bases, with 10 bases between. CDR1 is MNHNS, CDR2 SASEGT, per germline. The CDR3 totals 13 residues. The CDR3 DNA is TGTGCCAGCAGTGAAGTGGCCGAGCGGACCCAGTACTTC. Protein sequence: CASSEVAERTQYF.

DNA of the CDR3: TGTGCCAGCTCACCCACTACTAGCGGGAGGGGGAATGAGCAGTTCTTC. Translation: CASSPTTSGRGNEQFF. This chain connects TRBV18 to TRBJ2-1, with TRBD2 matching 13 bases. The germline V gene has CDR1 KGHSH and CDR2 LQKENI. The CDR3 is 16 residues long. V shed 3 bases, J shed 7 bases, and the junction held 6 bases outside the gene matches.

This rearrangement joins TRBV4-3 to TRBJ2-1; 9 nucleotides line up with TRBD2. There are 15 residues in the CDR3. With 4 bases clipped from V and 5 bases from J, the junction kept 6 bases outside the gene matches. The germline V gene encodes CDR1 LGHNA and CDR2 YSLEER. DNA of the CDR3: TGCGCCAGCAGCCTCGCACTAGCGGGTAACAATGAGCAGTTCTTC. This gives the protein CASSLALAGNNEQFF.

This clone was detected a few times. The chain couples TRBV18 to TRBJ2-4; 7 bases line up with TRBD1. The CDR3 totals 16 residues. Germline CDR1 and CDR2: KGHSH and LQKENI. The ends lost 5 bases at V and 5 bases at J; junction bases unmatched: 12. The CDR3 DNA reads as TGTGCCAGCTCAGACCGGAACCGGGACAGAGAAAACATTCAGTACTTC. Protein sequence: CASSDRNRDRENIQYF.

The rearrangement uses TRBV5-1 and TRBJ2-7, with TRBD1 matching 7 bases. Germline V gene lookup returns CDR1 SGHRS and CDR2 YFSETQ. The CDR3 contains 14 residues. The ends lost 2 bases at V and 8 bases at J; junction bases unmatched: 10. The CDR3 DNA sequence: TGCGCCAGCAGCTTAAGGACAGGTGAGAGTCAGCAGTACTTC. This translates into CASSLRTGESQQYF.

This clone was recorded once. An end of the junction does not agree with germline; a read error may underlie this. The chain employs TRBV7-9 and TRBJ2-1; 13 bases align to TRBD2. Germline values: CDR1 SEHNR, CDR2 FQNEAQ (reference sequence). The CDR3 spans 15 residues. Here the CDR3 reads CASRGRGLAGPPPVF. CDR3 DNA: TGTGCCAGCCGGGGGAGGGGACTAGCGGGACCCCCCCCGGTCTTC.

This clone was found a few times. The J gene is TRBJ2-2, the V gene TRBV7-7; 7 positions match TRBD2. This CDR3 is built from 14 residues. Germline V CDR1 and CDR2: SSHAT, FNYEAQ (reference sequence). The V and J ends lost 9 bases and 5 bases, in that order; junction bases with no gene match: 9. This CDR3 reads CASQPIAGTGELFF. CDR3 DNA: TGTGCCAGTCAGCCAATAGCGGGTACCGGGGAGCTGTTTTTT.

The V and J genes are TRBV3-1 (or the pseudogene TRBV3-2) and TRBJ2-5; weak D call: TRBD1 (6 bases). The germline CDR1 and CDR2 sequences are LGHDT and YNNKEL (reference sequence). The CDR3 consists of 17 residues. The germline V and J ends were trimmed by 5 bases and 0 bases, with 19 bases remaining between them. The CDR3 reads CASSNRRRGSYQETQYF. CDR3 DNA sequence: TGTGCCAGCAGCAACCGACGCAGGGGTTCATACCAAGAGACCCAGTACTTC.

The CDR3 sequence: CASSPTSVASYNEQFF. The CDR3 region has the DNA TGTGCCAGCAGTCCTACCTCCGTAGCTTCCTACAATGAGCAGTTCTTC. The chain employs TRBV27 and TRBJ2-1; D remains ambiguous. CDR3 length equals 16 residues. Trimming removed 5 bases at V and 1 base at J, with 15 bases between. From germline, CDR1 is MNHEY and CDR2 SMNVEV (reference sequence).

The rearrangement uses TRBV5-4 and TRBJ2-5, with 8 bases that match TRBD1. Germline loops: CDR1 SGHNT, CDR2 YYREEE (reference sequence). Trimming removed 2 bases from V and 3 bases from J; junction bases left unmatched: 6. The CDR3 is 15 residues long. The CDR3 here is CASSLGPGQEETQYF. DNA for the CDR3: TGTGCCAGCAGCTTAGGCCCGGGACAGGAAGAGACCCAGTACTTC.

The genes are TRBV3-1 (or the pseudogene TRBV3-2) and TRBJ1-6; possible D gene TRBD1, 5 bases. V dropped 2 bases and J dropped 9 bases, with 11 bases sitting between them. Looked up from germline, CDR1 is LGHDT and CDR2 is YNNKEL (reference sequence). The CDR3 consists of 14 residues. CDR3 protein: CASSQSVRASPLHF. The CDR3 DNA follows: TGTGCCAGCAGCCAATCCGTCAGGGCTTCACCCCTCCACTTT.

This clone is a singleton in its sample. The V gene is TRBV4-2, the J gene TRBJ2-1; TRBD2 matches 11 bases. The ends lost 4 bases at V and 6 bases at J; junction bases unmatched: 11. This CDR3 is 17 amino acids long. CDR1 and CDR2 from the germline V gene are LGHNA and YNFKEQ. CDR3 nucleotide sequence: TGTGCCAGCAGCCGACAAAGCGGACTAGCGGGCGGCAATGAGCAGTTCTTC. Encoded protein: CASSRQSGLAGGNEQFF.